This T cell receptor (beta chain) was identified in a study of OX40 agonist ivuxolimab in advanced cancers. Repertoires were generated with immunoSEQ multiplex PCR, while TCRdb's copy carries only in-frame clones and drops some. The data show just over 20,000 clones, 76% seen once. The CDR3 is made up of 14 amino acids. Trimming took off 6 bases at V and 8 bases at J, with 19 bases between the two ends. Germline CDR1 is MGHDK and CDR2 is SYGVNS. The sequenced sample was CD4+ or CD8+ T cells sorted from blood, obtained in a trial of the OX40 agonist ivuxolimab. The sequence was collected from an adult with an advanced solid tumor such as melanoma, head and neck, liver or kidney cancer. The genes are TRBV25-1 and TRBJ1-2; possible D gene TRBD1, 5 bases. The CDR3 loop reads CASRDIKAVGGYTF. CDR3 bases: TGTGCCAGCAGGGACATCAAGGCCGTAGGCGGCTACACCTTC.